This TCR beta chain was sequenced for a study of cytomegalovirus exposure and HLA in healthy donors. The PCR was carried out with 60 Vbeta primers and 13 Jbeta primers. Assay: immunoSEQ multiplex PCR; the TCRdb copy retains only in-frame clones and omits some. Of around 150,000 clones listed, 80% are singletons. General study findings and limits: Productive rates of about 87% or about 30% were seen for most TCR beta V segments in an earlier analysis. Overall, approximately 150 TCR beta chains were annotated as cytomegalovirus-associated.

CDR1 and CDR2 from the germline V gene are LNHDA and SQIVND (reference sequence). This CDR3 contains 16 residues. V lost 0 bases and J 1 base, leaving 10 bases between the germline ends. Turning to this clone: Its specificity is unknown.

The TCR originated in a man under 40 in good health and CMV-seronegative. The chain combines TRBV19 with TRBJ1-5, with D tentatively TRBD1 (5 bases). Sequencing was carried out using PBMCs. CDR3 sequence: CASSIEGALSNQPQHF. CDR3 DNA: TGTGCCAGTAGTATAGAAGGGGCCTTGAGCAATCAGCCCCAGCATTTT.